This entry describes one T cell receptor beta chain. No antigen is known for it. This record belongs to a study of T cell responses to AZD1222 COVID-19 vaccine. Study-level background: Second-dose recipients at about 4 or about 12 weeks were treated as one pooled group. Study results and caveats: The donor group comprised mostly white British people and more females; the analysis possibly underestimated clonal diversity. Compared with day 0, the breadth and depth of the Spike-specific TCR repertoire rose significantly after two doses of AZD1222. Sampling that yielded the repertoires occurred only after the peak T cell response.

With 2 bases removed from V and 4 bases from J, the gap between germline ends came to 12 bases. Germline V gene sequence: CDR1 MNHNS, CDR2 SASEGT. CDR3 length equals 15 residues. This table comes from immunoSEQ multiplex PCR, and its TCRdb copy is limited to in-frame clones, with some not included. The table has a few hundred thousand clones, over 90% seen once. The chain carries TRBV6-1 and TRBJ2-1; no clear D gene. This clonotype was sampled from an adult in good health. The source material was peripheral blood, sampled on day 0 of AZD1222 vaccination. CDR3: CASSESHGTYNEQFF. The CDR3 DNA reads as TGTGCCAGCAGTGAATCGCACGGCACTTACAATGAGCAGTTCTTC.